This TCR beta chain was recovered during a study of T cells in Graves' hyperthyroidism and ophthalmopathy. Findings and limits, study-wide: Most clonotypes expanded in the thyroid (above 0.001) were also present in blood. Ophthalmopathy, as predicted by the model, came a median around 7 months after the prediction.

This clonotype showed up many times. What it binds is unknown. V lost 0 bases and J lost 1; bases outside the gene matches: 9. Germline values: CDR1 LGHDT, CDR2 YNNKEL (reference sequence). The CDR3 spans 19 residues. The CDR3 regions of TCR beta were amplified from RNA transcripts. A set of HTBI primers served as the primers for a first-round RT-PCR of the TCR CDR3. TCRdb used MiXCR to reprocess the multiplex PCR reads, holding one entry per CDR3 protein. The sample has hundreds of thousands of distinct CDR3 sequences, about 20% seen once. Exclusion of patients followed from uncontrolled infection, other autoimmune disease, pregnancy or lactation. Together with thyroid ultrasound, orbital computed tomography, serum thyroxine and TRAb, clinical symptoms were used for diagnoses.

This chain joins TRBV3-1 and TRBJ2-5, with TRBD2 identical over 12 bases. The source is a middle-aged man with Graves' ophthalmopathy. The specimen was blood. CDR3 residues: CASSQDLRLAGDSQETQYF. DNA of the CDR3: TGTGCCAGCAGCCAAGATCTTCGACTAGCGGGAGATTCCCAAGAGACCCAGTACTTC.